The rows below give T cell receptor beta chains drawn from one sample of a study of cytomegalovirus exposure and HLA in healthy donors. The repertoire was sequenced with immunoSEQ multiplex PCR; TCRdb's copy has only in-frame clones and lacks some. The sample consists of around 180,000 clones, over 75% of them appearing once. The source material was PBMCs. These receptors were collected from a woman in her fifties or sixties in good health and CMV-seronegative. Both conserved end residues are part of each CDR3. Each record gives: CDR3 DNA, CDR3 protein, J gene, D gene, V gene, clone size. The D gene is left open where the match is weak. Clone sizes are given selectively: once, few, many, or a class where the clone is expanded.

DNA: TGCGCCAGCAGCCCACAGGGAGGGGTTTATGGCTACACCTTC; CDR3: CASSPQGGVYGYTF; J: TRBJ1-2; D: NA; V: TRBV4-3; size: NA
DNA: TGTGCCAGTAGTATAGGTAGCGGGGGGGAAGAGACCCAGTACTTC; CDR3: CASSIGSGGEETQYF; J: TRBJ2-5; D: TRBD2; V: TRBV19; size: NA
DNA: TGTGCCTGGAGTGTACTCTCGGGAAACACCATATATTTT; CDR3: CAWSVLSGNTIYF; J: TRBJ1-3; D: NA; V: TRBV30; size: NA
DNA: TGTGCCAGCAGTTTATCCAGCGGGTCCGCCAATGAGCAGTTCTTC; CDR3: CASSLSSGSANEQFF; J: TRBJ2-1; D: NA; V: TRBV28; size: NA
DNA: TGTGCCAGCAGGCCGGACAGGGCTTCCTACGAGCAGTACTTC; CDR3: CASRPDRASYEQYF; J: TRBJ2-7; D: TRBD1; V: TRBV7-9; size: NA
DNA: TGCGCCAGCAGCCCGTTAACTAGTGCAGATACGCAGTATTTT; CDR3: CASSPLTSADTQYF; J: TRBJ2-3; D: NA; V: TRBV5-1; size: NA
DNA: TGTGCCAGCAGCCCGTTTGGGCCAGGGCGCCAAGAGACCCAGTACTTC; CDR3: CASSPFGPGRQETQYF; J: TRBJ2-5; D: NA; V: TRBV9; size: NA
DNA: TGCGCCAGCAGCTCGACTAGCGGGGGGGCAGATACGCAGTATTTT; CDR3: CASSSTSGGADTQYF; J: TRBJ2-3; D: TRBD2; V: TRBV5-1; size: NA
DNA: TGCGCCAGCAGCTCACCACTCATAGCGGGGAGACAAGAGACCCAGTACTTC; CDR3: CASSSPLIAGRQETQYF; J: TRBJ2-5; D: TRBD2; V: TRBV5-1; size: once
DNA: TGTGCCAGCAGCTTTTTTGACAGGGAGTACTACGAGCAGTACTTC; CDR3: CASSFFDREYYEQYF; J: TRBJ2-7; D: TRBD1; V: TRBV11-2; size: NA
DNA: TGTGCCAGCTCGCCGACAGCCGATATCTCTGGAAACACCATATATTTT; CDR3: CASSPTADISGNTIYF; J: TRBJ1-3; D: NA; V: TRBV18; size: NA
DNA: TGTGCCAGCAGCCTAGCGGGAGGTCACACCGGGGAGCTGTTTTTT; CDR3: CASSLAGGHTGELFF; J: TRBJ2-2; D: TRBD2; V: TRBV5-6; size: NA
DNA: TGTGCCAGCAGGTGGAACAGTTGGGGCGACACCGGGGAGCTGTTTTTT; CDR3: CASRWNSWGDTGELFF; J: TRBJ2-2; D: NA; V: TRBV5-6; size: NA
DNA: TGTGCCAGCAGCCAGTCCGCTGCGCGAGGCACAGATACGCAGTATTTT; CDR3: CASSQSAARGTDTQYF; J: TRBJ2-3; D: NA; V: TRBV4-2; size: NA
DNA: TGTGCCAGCAGCTTGGCGGGACAGGGGCTCTCTTCTGGAAACACCATATATTTT; CDR3: CASSLAGQGLSSGNTIYF; J: TRBJ1-3; D: TRBD1; V: TRBV5-6; size: NA
DNA: TGCGCCAGCAGCATAACGGGACAGGGGATCTACGAGCAGTACTTC; CDR3: CASSITGQGIYEQYF; J: TRBJ2-7; D: TRBD1; V: TRBV5-1; size: NA
DNA: TGTGCCAGCAGCTCACAGGGGGCGGCTGGAAACACCATATATTTT; CDR3: CASSSQGAAGNTIYF; J: TRBJ1-3; D: TRBD1; V: TRBV7-9; size: NA